The 31 T cell receptor beta chains in this list originate from one sample, sequenced in a study of T cells in Graves' hyperthyroidism and ophthalmopathy. It was RNA transcripts that yielded the amplified TCR beta CDR3 regions. The HTBI primer set served for first-round RT-PCR of the TCR CDR3. In TCRdb, the multiplex PCR reads were re-called with MiXCR into one record per CDR3 protein. The table shows 550,000 to 650,000 distinct CDR3 sequences, with 14% occurring only once. The sample consisted of blood. The receptors stem from a woman in her twenties or thirties with Graves' hyperthyroidism that later progressed to Graves' ophthalmopathy.

This rearrangement joins TRBV19 to TRBJ2-1, with TRBD2 as a possible D gene (7 bases). CDR1 is LNHDA and CDR2 is SQIVND in the germline V gene (reference sequence). With 4 bases removed from V and 4 bases from J, the gap between germline ends came to 17 bases. The CDR3 totals 16 residues. For the CDR3, the DNA is TGTGCCAGTAGTACCACGGGGGGCGGGGCATACAATGAGCAGTTCTTC. The encoded protein is CASSTTGGGAYNEQFF.

This clonotype was observed at least ten times. The rearrangement links TRBV6-1 to TRBJ1-2, with 8 bases matching TRBD1. V lost 5 bases and J lost 4; bases outside the gene matches: 12. Germline CDR1 MNHNS, CDR2 SASEGT. This CDR3 has 16 amino acids. The CDR3 here is CASSSAGTGTFYGYTF. The DNA for the CDR3 is TGTGCCAGCAGTTCCGCCGGGACAGGAACCTTCTATGGCTACACCTTC.

A few counts support this clonotype. The chain has TRBV11-2 and TRBJ2-7; 7 nucleotides agree with TRBD2. The germline gives CDR1 SGHAT, CDR2 FQNNGV. The CDR3 extends over 14 amino acids. The J segment lost 9 bases and the V segment lost 5 bases, leaving 13 bases of the junction unmatched. In DNA form, the CDR3 reads TGTGCCAGCAGCACCGGGACTAAGTTGGTCGGGCAGTACTTC. Protein product: CASSTGTKLVGQYF.

This clonotype was counted many times. In DNA, the CDR3 is TGTGCCAACCGCGACAGGGGAAGCAACATTCAGTACTTC. Amino acids: CANRDRGSNIQYF. The V call is TRBV10-3, the J call TRBJ2-4; 8 bases match TRBD1. J lost 7 bases, V lost 10 bases, and 9 bases had no gene match. Per germline, CDR1 ENHRY and CDR2 SYGVKD. The CDR3 covers 13 residues.

The rearrangement joins TRBV20-1 to TRBJ1-1; no clear D gene. Trimming cost V 5 bases and J 0 bases, with 13 bases left between them. The CDR3 spans 14 residues. Per germline, CDR1 DFQATT and CDR2 SNEGSKA (reference sequence). CDR3 in DNA: TGCAGTGCTGAGAAAGGACGGTTGAACACTGAAGCTTTCTTT. This encodes CSAEKGRLNTEAFF.

This clonotype was seen at least ten times. This chain connects TRBV20-1 to TRBJ2-3, with TRBD2 matching over 8 bases. After removal of 5 bases from V and 5 bases from J, the junction contained 12 bases not matched to a gene. CDR1 DFQATT and CDR2 SNEGSKA come from the germline V gene (reference sequence). The CDR3 runs 15 residues. This chain's CDR3 is CSAYLIAGRIDTQYF. Written as DNA, the CDR3 is TGCAGTGCTTACCTTATAGCGGGAAGGATAGATACGCAGTATTTT.

In the case of this clonotype: This may be a read error: a much more frequent sequence differs by one nucleotide. The genes are TRBV5-1 and TRBJ1-4, with TRBD1 matching 8 bases. The CDR3 length is 14 residues. Per germline, CDR1 SGHRS and CDR2 YFSETQ. This CDR3 is CASSSTGEGEQLFF. CDR3 in DNA: TGCGCCAGCAGCTCGACAGGGGAGGGTGAACAACTGTTTTTT.

The genes are TRBV20-1 and TRBJ2-4; no clear D. V lost 5 bases to trimming and J lost 0 bases, with 11 bases between them. Germline V gives CDR1 DFQATT, CDR2 SNEGSKA (reference sequence). This CDR3 has 14 amino acids. In DNA, the CDR3 is TGCAGTGCTTCCCAGGAACTAGCCAAAAACATTCAGTACTTC. Its protein product is CSASQELAKNIQYF.

This clonotype was detected ten times or more. This rearrangement joins TRBV7-2 to TRBJ2-3, with D unresolved. The V gene lost 6 bases and the J gene lost 4 bases, with 11 bases spanning the gap. The CDR3 loop spans 13 amino acids. Germline assignment: CDR1 SGHTA and CDR2 FQGNSA. CDR3 region: CASSPGSPDTQYF. The CDR3 DNA follows: TGTGCCAGCAGTCCCGGGTCTCCAGATACGCAGTATTTT.

Points on this clonotype: A read error is possible here, since a much larger clone lies one base away. The V call is TRBV30, the J call TRBJ2-3; 11 nucleotides match TRBD2. Per germline, CDR1 GTSNPN and CDR2 SVGIG (reference sequence). The CDR3 is 14 amino acids. The CDR3 spells CAWSGTSGSDMQYF. CDR3 nucleotide sequence: TGTGCCTGGAGTGGGACTAGCGGGTCAGATATGCAGTATTTT.

This clonotype was counted ten times or more. The chain couples TRBV3-1 to TRBJ1-1; D gene uncertain. Germline CDR1 and CDR2: LGHDT and YNNKEL (reference sequence). Trimming took 4 bases from V and 2 from J, leaving 11 bases between them. This CDR3 region has 14 residues. The chain's CDR3 is CASSPEGTNTEAFF. For the CDR3, the DNA is TGTGCCAGCAGCCCAGAAGGCACTAACACTGAAGCTTTCTTT.

This clonotype was recorded many times. CDR3 DNA sequence: TGTGCCAGCAGTGAATTCGCAGCGAACACTGAAGCTTTCTTT. Encoded protein: CASSEFAANTEAFF. This chain uses TRBV6-1 with TRBJ1-1; D is uncertain. The CDR3 runs to 14 residues. V was shortened by 2 bases and J by 1 base, with 8 bases between the two germline ends. From germline, CDR1 is MNHNS and CDR2 SASEGT.

The chain links TRBV6-5 to TRBJ2-7; the match to TRBD1 covers 8 bases. The germline V gene has CDR1 MNHEY and CDR2 SVGAGI. The V and J ends lost 3 bases and 0 bases, in that order; junction bases with no gene match: 7. The CDR3 extends over 16 amino acids. The CDR3 sequence is CASSYSTGDSSYEQYF. The CDR3 DNA follows: TGTGCCAGCAGTTATTCGACAGGGGATAGCTCCTACGAGCAGTACTTC.

Many counts were recorded for this clonotype. This chain joins TRBV12-5 and TRBJ1-1; D is possibly TRBD1 (5 bases). Trimming cost V 0 bases and J 0 bases, with 8 bases left between them. CDR3 length: 15 amino acids. CDR1 is LGHNT and CDR2 is FRNRAP in the germline V gene. CDR3 protein: CASGLVRQLNTEAFF. CDR3 nucleotide sequence: TGTGCTAGTGGTTTGGTACGACAGCTGAACACTGAAGCTTTCTTT.

This clonotype was detected only a few times. This chain links TRBV6-1 with TRBJ2-7; 10 bases match TRBD2. This CDR3 has 14 amino acids. V trimming: 6 bases; J trimming: 5 bases; junction bases outside the gene matches: 7. CDR1 MNHNS and CDR2 SASEGT come from the germline V gene. CDR3 sequence (DNA): TGTGCCAGCAGGACGGGACTAGCGAGCCACGAGCAGTACTTC. This gives the protein CASRTGLASHEQYF.

This clonotype was observed a handful of times. The chain couples TRBV5-1 to TRBJ1-2; D call uncertain. This CDR3 is built from 14 residues. V was clipped by 0 bases and J by 8 bases, with 14 bases between them. Germline CDR1 reads SGHRS; CDR2 reads YFSETQ. Here the CDR3 reads CASSLATGDGGYTF. The CDR3 bases are TGCGCCAGCAGCTTGGCGACTGGAGACGGAGGCTACACCTTC. Complete variable domain (other parts from reference TRBV5-1 and TRBJ1-2): KAGVTQTPRYLIKTRGQQVTLSCSPISGHRSVSWYQQTPGQGLQFLFEYFSETQRNKGNFPGRFSGRQFSNSRSEMNVSTLELGDSALYLCASSLATGDGGYTFGSGTRLTVV.

In this sample, this clonotype turned up many times. V gene TRBV12-3 or TRBV12-4 combines with J gene TRBJ1-1; perhaps TRBD1 as D (6 bases). Trimming left V 5 bases short and J 10 bases short, with 14 bases between. The CDR3 has 12 residues. The DNA for the CDR3 is TGTGCCAGCAGTCCCCGGGACACGGCAGCTTTCTTT. It translates to CASSPRDTAAFF.

This clonotype was recorded many times. This chain joins TRBV12-3 or TRBV12-4 and TRBJ2-3, with D possibly matching TRBD1 (5 bases). This CDR3 is 13 amino acids long. Trimming stripped 11 bases from V and 2 bases from J, with 14 bases between. CDR3 in amino acids: CASTGLSTDTQYF. The DNA for the CDR3 is TGTGCCTCCACAGGTCTCTCCACAGATACGCAGTATTTT.

This clonotype was picked up many times. The CDR3 DNA is TGTGCCAGCAGCTTGGGACTAGCGGACTCCTACGAGCAGTACTTC. This translates into CASSLGLADSYEQYF. The chain couples TRBV12-3 or TRBV12-4 to TRBJ2-7; 11 nucleotides line up with TRBD2. The J segment lost 0 bases and the V segment lost 6 bases, leaving 4 bases of the junction unmatched. The length of the CDR3 is 15 residues.

This clonotype was recorded at least ten times. The chain recombines TRBV20-1 with TRBJ2-1; TRBD2 agrees at 8 bases. The CDR3 contains 15 residues. From germline, CDR1 is DFQATT and CDR2 SNEGSKA (reference sequence). V was clipped by 3 bases and J by 4 bases; unmatched bases: 8. CDR3 residues: CSASEAGVFYNEQFF. In nucleotides, the CDR3 is TGCAGTGCTAGTGAAGCGGGAGTCTTTTACAATGAGCAGTTCTTC.

This clonotype was seen many times. J is TRBJ2-7 and V is TRBV20-1, with 14 bases matching TRBD2. The CDR3 runs to 14 residues. With V trimmed by 5 bases and J by 5 bases, 5 bases remained unmatched. The germline V gene encodes CDR1 DFQATT and CDR2 SNEGSKA (reference sequence). The CDR3 DNA sequence: TGCAGTGCTGGGGGGACTAGCGGGAGAGACGAGCAGTACTTC. It yields the protein CSAGGTSGRDEQYF.

There are many counts of this clonotype. The chain uses TRBV28 and TRBJ2-3; 10 bases are shared with TRBD2. Germline CDR1 MDHEN, CDR2 SYDVKM. CDR3 length: 16 amino acids. V lost 2 bases to trimming and J lost 2 bases; unmatched junction nucleotides: 4. The CDR3 nucleotides are TGTGCCAGCAGTTTACGACTAGCGGGTTACACAGATACGCAGTATTTT. Translating it yields CASSLRLAGYTDTQYF.

In DNA, the CDR3 is TGTGCCAGTAGTATTGAGGGCTCCCTCTCCTACGAGCAGTACTTC. Translation gives CASSIEGSLSYEQYF. This chain connects TRBV19 to TRBJ2-7; tentatively, D is TRBD2 (5 bases). The V and J ends lost 3 bases and 0 bases respectively, with 12 bases between them. The CDR3 is made up of 15 amino acids. CDR1 is LNHDA, CDR2 SQIVND, per germline (reference sequence).

This clonotype has ten or more counts. The chain links TRBV19 to TRBJ2-5; a weak D match, TRBD2 (5 bases). CDR3 length: 17 residues. The germline V gene encodes CDR1 LNHDA and CDR2 SQIVND (reference sequence). Trimming shortened V by 1 base and J by 5 bases, and 20 bases separated the two germline ends. This CDR3 is CASSIVGGADERETQYF. CDR3 bases: TGTGCCAGTAGTATAGTTGGAGGAGCGGACGAGAGGGAGACCCAGTACTTC.

V is TRBV6-5 and J is TRBJ2-4, with a tentative D call TRBD2 (5 bases). V dropped 0 bases and J dropped 6 bases, with 9 bases sitting between them. The germline CDR1 and CDR2 sequences are MNHEY and SVGAGI. The CDR3 contains 14 residues. CDR3 residues: CASSYSGRGNIQYF. CDR3 DNA: TGTGCCAGCAGTTACTCGGGTCGGGGAAACATTCAGTACTTC.

This clonotype was seen a handful of times. V and J are TRBV19 and TRBJ2-7; D gene uncertain. The CDR3 totals 15 residues. Germline V gene lookup returns CDR1 LNHDA and CDR2 SQIVND (reference sequence). The germline V and J ends were trimmed by 4 bases and 0 bases, with 13 bases remaining between them. CDR3 nucleotides: TGTGCCAGTAGTACAGCAGCCAGCGACTCCTACGAGCAGTACTTC. It translates to CASSTAASDSYEQYF.

J is TRBJ2-7 and V is TRBV9; D gene unclear. CDR1 SGDLS and CDR2 YYNGEE come from the germline V gene. CDR3 length equals 14 residues. Trimming cost V 0 bases and J 5 bases, with 12 bases left between them. CDR3 nucleotide sequence: TGTGCCAGCAGCGTAGATACGTACGGCGACGAGCAGTACTTC. Translation gives CASSVDTYGDEQYF. Full variable domain (remainder filled in from reference TRBV9 and TRBJ2-7): DSGVTQTPKHLITATGQRVTLRCSPRSGDLSVYWYQQSLDQGLQFLIQYYNGEERAKGNILERFSAQQFPDLHSELNLSSLELGDSALYFCASSVDTYGDEQYFGPGTRLTVT.

The chain couples TRBV28 to TRBJ1-4; weak D call: TRBD1 (5 bases). The V gene's germline CDR1 is MDHEN and CDR2 SYDVKM. Trimming pared 6 bases from V and 2 bases from J, leaving 13 bases between. The CDR3 is 15 amino acids. CDR3 DNA sequence: TGTGCCAGCAGGGATGGGGGAGCGACTAATGAAAAACTGTTTTTT. This sequence encodes CASRDGGATNEKLFF. Based on the CDR3 plus reference TRBV28 and TRBJ1-4, the full variable domain is DVKVTQSSRYLVKRTGEKVFLECVQDMDHENMFWYRQDPGLGLRLIYFSYDVKMKEKGDIPEGYSVSREKKERFSLILESASTNQTSMYLCASRDGGATNEKLFFGSGTQLSVL.

This clonotype appeared many times. The chain joins TRBV15 to TRBJ1-1, with D possibly matching TRBD1 (6 bases). V lost 4 bases and J 1 base, leaving 25 bases between the germline ends. The CDR3 has 19 residues. Per germline, CDR1 LNHNV and CDR2 YYDKDF (reference sequence). The CDR3 sequence: CATSTGFGAGQRQNTEAFF. The CDR3 DNA reads as TGTGCCACCAGCACTGGATTTGGCGCGGGACAAAGGCAGAACACTGAAGCTTTCTTT.

A word on this clonotype: This likely comes from a read error, as the CDR3 has no conserved phenylalanine or tryptophan at its end. The chain couples TRBV9 to TRBJ2-3; TRBD1 or TRBD2 may be the D gene (5 bases each). The CDR3 covers 16 residues. Germline V gives CDR1 SGDLS, CDR2 YYNGEE. Between the trimmed V and J ends, which lost 4 bases and 1 base, there was a span of 16 bases. The CDR3 bases are TGTGCCAGCAGCACCCGGGCCCTGGGGGGCACAGATACGCAGTATTTA. Amino acid sequence: CASSTRALGGTDTQYL.

This clonotype has a handful of counts. V usage is TRBV9 and J usage is TRBJ1-6, with a possible D match to TRBD1 (6 bases). The length of the CDR3 is 15 residues. The V end was cut by 0 bases, the J end by 9 bases, with 13 bases between. Germline values: CDR1 SGDLS, CDR2 YYNGEE. The CDR3 sequence is CASSVDPRGGSPLHF. The CDR3 DNA sequence: TGTGCCAGCAGCGTAGATCCCAGGGGCGGTTCACCCCTCCACTTT.